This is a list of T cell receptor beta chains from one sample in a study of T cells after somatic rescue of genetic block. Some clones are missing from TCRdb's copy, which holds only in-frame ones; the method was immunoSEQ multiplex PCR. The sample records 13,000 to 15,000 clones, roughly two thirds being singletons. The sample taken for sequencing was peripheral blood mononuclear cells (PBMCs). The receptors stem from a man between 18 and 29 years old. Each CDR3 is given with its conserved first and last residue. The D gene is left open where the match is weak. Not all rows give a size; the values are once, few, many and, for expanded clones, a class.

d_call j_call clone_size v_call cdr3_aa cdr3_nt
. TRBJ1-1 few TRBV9 CASSVTAGRNTEAFF TGTGCCAGCAGCGTAACGGCAGGGAGGAACACTGAAGCTTTCTTT
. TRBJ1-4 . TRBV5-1 CASRVATSNEKLFF TGCGCCAGCAGGGTGGCGACCTCTAATGAAAAACTGTTTTTT
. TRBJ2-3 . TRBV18 CASSPGGLFTDTQYF TGTGCCAGCTCACCGGGCGGCCTTTTCACAGATACGCAGTATTTT
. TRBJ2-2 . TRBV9 CASSVGEYRGELFF TGTGCCAGCAGCGTAGGGGAGTATCGCGGGGAGCTGTTTTTT
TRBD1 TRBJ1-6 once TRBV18 CASSPSDRANSPLHF TGTGCCAGCTCACCGTCGGACAGGGCTAATTCACCCCTCCACTTT
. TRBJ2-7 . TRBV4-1 CASSQEGARGSYEQYF TGCGCCAGCAGCCAAGAAGGGGCACGGGGCTCCTACGAGCAGTACTTC
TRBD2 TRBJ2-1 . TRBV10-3 CAISDSGTSVYNEQFF TGTGCCATCAGTGATTCGGGGACTAGCGTCTACAATGAGCAGTTCTTC
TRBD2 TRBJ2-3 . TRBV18 CASSSAALAGSTDTQYF TGTGCCAGCTCCTCGGCCGCACTAGCGGGTTCCACAGATACGCAGTATTTT
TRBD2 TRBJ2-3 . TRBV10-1 CASSSGRGTDTQYF TGCGCCAGCAGTAGCGGGAGAGGAACAGATACGCAGTATTTT
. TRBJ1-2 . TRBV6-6 CASSYGDLANYGYTF TGTGCCAGCAGTTACGGGGATCTAGCTAACTATGGCTACACCTTC
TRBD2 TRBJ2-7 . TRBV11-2 CASSGLAVNLGGYEQYF TGTGCCAGCAGCGGACTAGCAGTCAACTTGGGTGGGTACGAGCAGTACTTC
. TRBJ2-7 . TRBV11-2 CASSKLVNSYEQYF TGTGCCAGCAGCAAGTTGGTCAACTCCTACGAGCAGTACTTC
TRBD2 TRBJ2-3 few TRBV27 CASSYLAGVTDTQYF TGTGCCAGCAGTTATCTAGCGGGAGTCACAGATACGCAGTATTTT
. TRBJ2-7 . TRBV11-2 CASREGFYEQYF TGTGCCAGCAGGGAGGGGTTTTACGAGCAGTACTTC
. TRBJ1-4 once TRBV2 CASSGQVLNEKLFF TGTGCCAGCAGTGGACAGGTCCTCAATGAAAAACTGTTTTTT
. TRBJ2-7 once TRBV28 CASSFWQGFSYEQYF TGTGCCAGCAGTTTCTGGCAGGGGTTCTCCTACGAGCAGTACTTC
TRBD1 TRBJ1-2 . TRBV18 CASSLGTGNGYTF TGTGCCAGCTCACTTGGGACAGGGAATGGCTACACCTTC
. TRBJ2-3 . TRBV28 CASRREDTQYF TGTGCCAGCAGACGGGAGGATACGCAGTATTTT
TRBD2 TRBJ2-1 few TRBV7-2 CASSLSSGLAGYNEQFF TGTGCCAGCAGCTTATCTTCGGGACTAGCGGGGTACAATGAGCAGTTCTTC
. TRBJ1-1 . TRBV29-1 CSVEGGKAFF TGCAGCGTTGAAGGAGGAAAGGCTTTCTTT
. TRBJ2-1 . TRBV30 CAWTPRDPRRYFSYNEQFF TGTGCCTGGACCCCCCGGGACCCCCGTCGGTACTTCTCCTACAATGAGCAGTTCTTC
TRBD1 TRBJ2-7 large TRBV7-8 CASSLGQGDQRISYEQYF TGTGCCAGCAGCTTAGGACAGGGGGACCAGCGGATTTCCTACGAGCAGTACTTC
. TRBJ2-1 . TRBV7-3 CASSLDQSTGEQFF TGTGCCAGCAGCTTAGACCAGTCTACAGGTGAGCAGTTCTTC
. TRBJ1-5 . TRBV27 CASSSGRSNQPQHF TGTGCCAGCAGTTCAGGACGTAGCAATCAGCCCCAGCATTTT
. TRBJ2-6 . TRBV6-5 CATVDPGSGANVLTF TGTGCCACCGTGGATCCCGGCTCTGGGGCCAACGTCCTGACTTTC
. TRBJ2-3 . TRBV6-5 CASSYRQASTDTQYF TGTGCCAGCAGTTACCGACAGGCTAGCACAGATACGCAGTATTTT
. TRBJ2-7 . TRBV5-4 CASSRGKSYEQYF TGTGCCAGCAGCCGTGGGAAGTCCTACGAGCAGTACTTC
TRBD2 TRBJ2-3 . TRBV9 CASSSRTSGPSTDTQYF TGTGCCAGCAGCTCCCGGACTAGCGGGCCTAGCACAGATACGCAGTATTTT
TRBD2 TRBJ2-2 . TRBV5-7 CASSLVGRESRTGELFF TGTGCCAGCAGCTTGGTAGGGCGGGAGAGTCGCACCGGGGAGCTGTTTTTT
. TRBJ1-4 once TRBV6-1 CASSEGGSEKLFF TGTGCCAGCAGTGAAGGGGGGTCCGAAAAACTGTTTTTT
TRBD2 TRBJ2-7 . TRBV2 CASSEALRTSGSYEQYF TGTGCCAGCAGTGAAGCGCTTAGGACTAGCGGGTCCTACGAGCAGTACTTC
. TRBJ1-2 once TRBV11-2 CASSLVRAGLNYGYTF TGTGCCAGCAGCTTAGTCCGGGCAGGGCTTAACTATGGCTACACCTTC
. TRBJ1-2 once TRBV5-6 CASSLADRLYGYTF TGTGCCAGCAGCTTGGCCGACAGGCTATATGGCTACACCTTC
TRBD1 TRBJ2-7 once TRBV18 CASSPKLGTGGEGYEQYF TGTGCCAGCTCACCAAAATTGGGGACAGGGGGCGAGGGCTACGAGCAGTACTTC
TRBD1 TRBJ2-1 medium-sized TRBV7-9 CASSLVSGDRGDEQFF TGTGCCAGCAGCTTAGTTAGTGGGGACAGGGGAGATGAGCAGTTCTTC
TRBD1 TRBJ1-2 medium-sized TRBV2 CASTEGQGAMGYTF TGTGCCAGCACCGAGGGACAGGGGGCGATGGGCTACACCTTC
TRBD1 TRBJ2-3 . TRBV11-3 CASSSGQGTDTQYF TGTGCCAGCAGCTCGGGACAGGGCACAGATACGCAGTATTTT
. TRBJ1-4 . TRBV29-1 CSVEGVREKLFF TGCAGCGTTGAGGGGGTACGTGAAAAACTGTTTTTT
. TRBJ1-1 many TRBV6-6 CASSYQSEAFF TGTGCCAGCAGTTACCAGAGTGAAGCTTTCTTT
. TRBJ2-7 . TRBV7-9 CASSLGLKSYEQYF TGTGCCAGCAGCTTAGGTCTCAAATCCTACGAGCAGTACTTC
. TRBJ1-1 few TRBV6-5 CASSQPRLTNTEAFF TGTGCCAGCAGTCAACCAAGACTGACGAACACTGAAGCTTTCTTT
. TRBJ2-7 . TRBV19 CASSHRPYEQYF TGTGCCAGTAGCCATAGACCCTACGAGCAGTACTTC
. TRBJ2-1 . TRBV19 CASSIWGNEQFF TGTGCCAGTAGTATTTGGGGGAATGAGCAGTTCTTC